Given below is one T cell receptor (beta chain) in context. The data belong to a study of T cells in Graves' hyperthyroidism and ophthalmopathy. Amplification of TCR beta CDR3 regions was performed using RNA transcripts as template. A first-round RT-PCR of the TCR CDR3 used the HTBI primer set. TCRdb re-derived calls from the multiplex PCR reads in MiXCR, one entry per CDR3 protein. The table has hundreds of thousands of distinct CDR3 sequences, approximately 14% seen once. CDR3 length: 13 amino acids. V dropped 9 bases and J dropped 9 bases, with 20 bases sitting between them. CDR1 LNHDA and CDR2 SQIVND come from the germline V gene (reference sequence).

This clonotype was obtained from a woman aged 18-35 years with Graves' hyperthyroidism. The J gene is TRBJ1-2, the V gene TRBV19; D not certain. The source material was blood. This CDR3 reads CASKALSAQSYTF. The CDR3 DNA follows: TGTGCCAGCAAAGCCTTAAGCGCCCAAAGCTACACCTTC.